This TCR beta chain was sequenced for a study of cytomegalovirus exposure and HLA in healthy donors. Study background: Unique TCR beta sequences numbering approximately 120 million came from approximately 180 million T cells in an earlier analysis.

Regarding this clone: Its antigen is unknown.

Germline-derived CDR1 and CDR2 are SGHNT and YYREEE (reference sequence). Trimming removed 0 bases at V and 2 bases at J, with 12 bases between. The CDR3 is 15 residues long. Study outcomes and limitations: Roughly uniform sequencing depth across donors was assumed, possibly incorrectly. In a later analysis, 16,951 TCR beta sequences were associated with HLA alleles at 0.05 false discovery rate. Later analysis suggested most CMV-associated TCR beta chains were HLA-restricted.

Both 60 Vbeta primers and 13 Jbeta primers went into the PCR. Sequenced by immunoSEQ multiplex PCR; TCRdb stores in-frame clones only, minus some. The sample has roughly 120,000 clones, about 10% seen once; the top ten hold approximately 3%. Specimen: PBMCs. This TCR came from a man aged 25-45 years in good health and CMV-seronegative. V is TRBV5-4 and J is TRBJ2-7, with D maybe TRBD1 (7 bases). The CDR3 coding sequence is TGTGCCAGCAGCTTGGGCAGGGGGGAAACCTACGAGCAGTACTTC. Protein: CASSLGRGETYEQYF.